These 14 T cell receptor beta chains originate from one sample sequenced in a study of regulatory T cells in long-lasting Graves disease. Assembly of TCR beta libraries relied on iRepertoire HTBI primers together with Arm-PCR of CDR3 regions. TCRdb reanalysed the multiplex PCR reads using MiXCR and keeps one entry per CDR3 protein. Here the sample spans a few hundred thousand distinct CDR3 sequences, roughly 13% being singletons. Regarding time point: newly diagnosed GD, antithyroid drugs for less than 3 months. From RNA extracted from PBMCs, the TCR library was made. The same data also contributed to another study, on T cells in Graves' hyperthyroidism and ophthalmopathy.

Material: peripheral blood mononuclear cells (PBMCs), obtained at new diagnosis, from a patient treated with antithyroid drugs. These receptors were taken from a man aged 30 to 45 with Graves disease.

CDR3 residues: CASRRTGFDQPQHF. The CDR3 nucleotides are TGTGCCAGCCGGCGGACAGGGTTTGATCAGCCCCAGCATTTT. The chain employs TRBV18 and TRBJ1-5; 8 bases are shared with TRBD1. V dropped 8 bases and J dropped 5; count of bases not matched to a gene: 8. This CDR3 is built from 14 residues. Germline-derived CDR1 and CDR2 are KGHSH and LQKENI.

This clonotype was counted many times. The chain is built from TRBV5-1 and TRBJ2-2; 12 bases are a match to TRBD2. The CDR3 runs to 16 residues. Trimming cost V 3 bases and J 7 bases; bases outside gene matches: 7. CDR1 and CDR2 from the germline V gene are SGHRS and YFSETQ. Here the CDR3 reads CASSSASGRAFGELFF. The CDR3 coding sequence is TGCGCCAGCAGCTCAGCTAGCGGGAGGGCGTTCGGGGAGCTGTTTTTT.

The table lists this clonotype with many counts. This chain joins TRBV11-2 and TRBJ2-1, with 8 nucleotides matching TRBD2. With V trimmed by 5 bases and J by 7 bases, 10 bases remained unmatched. The CDR3 sequence is 15 residues long. Germline assignment: CDR1 SGHAT and CDR2 FQNNGV. CDR3: CASSPPGGARNEQFF. In DNA form, the CDR3 reads TGTGCCAGCAGCCCGCCGGGGGGGGCCAGGAATGAGCAGTTCTTC.

This clonotype was counted ten times or more. The chain's CDR3 is CASSPGLALDEQFF. The DNA for the CDR3 is TGCGCCAGCAGCCCGGGACTAGCCCTCGATGAGCAGTTCTTC. The V call is TRBV5-1, the J call TRBJ2-1, with 9 bases aligning to TRBD2. The CDR3 loop spans 14 amino acids. Germline V gives CDR1 SGHRS, CDR2 YFSETQ. The trim removed 4 bases at V and 8 bases at J, leaving 7 bases unmatched.

This clonotype was observed many times. The chain recombines TRBV12-3 or TRBV12-4 with TRBJ1-2; 7 bases agree with TRBD1. V shed 1 base, J shed 2 bases, and the junction held 16 bases outside the gene matches. The CDR3 totals 19 residues. The CDR3 nucleotides are TGTGCCAGCAGTTTAGAATGGCGCGTTAGGGACAGACTAAACTATGGCTACACCTTC. This encodes CASSLEWRVRDRLNYGYTF.

This clonotype was counted only a few times. The chain combines TRBV18 with TRBJ2-3; D is perhaps TRBD2 (6 bases). From germline, CDR1 is KGHSH and CDR2 LQKENI. CDR3 length: 17 amino acids. V was pared by 5 bases and J by 0 bases, with 18 bases between. The CDR3 DNA is TGTGCCAGCTCAAACGTCCGGGACTCATCTAGCACAGATACGCAGTATTTT. Its translation is CASSNVRDSSSTDTQYF. Combining the CDR3 with reference TRBV18 and TRBJ2-3 gives the whole variable domain NAGVMQNPRHLVRRRGQEARLRCSPMKGHSHVYWYRQLPEEGLKFMVYLQKENIIDESGMPKERFSAEFPKEGPSILRIQQVVRGDSAAYFCASSNVRDSSSTDTQYFGPGTRLTVL.

This clonotype was picked up many times. This chain joins TRBV6-1 and TRBJ2-7, with TRBD1 identical over 8 bases. V was clipped by 7 bases and J by 5 bases; unmatched bases: 4. The CDR3 is 12 amino acids. Looked up from germline, CDR1 is MNHNS and CDR2 is SASEGT. The CDR3: CASKDRVDEQYF. The CDR3 DNA reads TGTGCCAGCAAGGACAGGGTGGACGAGCAGTACTTC.

This chain joins TRBV6-1 and TRBJ2-3; D gene ambiguous. Trimming removed 1 base from V and 10 bases from J, with 3 bases in between. Germline V gene sequence: CDR1 MNHNS, CDR2 SASEGT. The CDR3 covers 10 residues. The CDR3 loop is CASSEGPQYF. The CDR3, as DNA: TGTGCCAGCAGTGAAGGGCCGCAGTATTTT.

This clonotype was seen repeatedly, ten times or more. This CDR3 reads CASSSQGRSAYGYTF. CDR3 in DNA: TGTGCCAGCAGCTCACAGGGGCGATCTGCTTATGGCTACACCTTC. The J gene is TRBJ1-2, the V gene TRBV7-8, with 7 bases aligning to TRBD1. V shed 4 bases, J shed 5 bases, and the junction held 10 bases outside the gene matches. The CDR3 sequence is 15 residues long. In germline, CDR1 is SGHVS, CDR2 FQNEAQ.

This chain links TRBV13 with TRBJ2-4; 13 bases fit TRBD2. CDR3 length equals 18 residues. V lost 5 bases, J lost 3 bases, and 10 bases stayed unmatched. Germline lookup yields CDR1 PRHDT and CDR2 FYEKMQ (reference sequence). The CDR3 loop reads CASSRMGLAGTYKNIQYF. The CDR3 coding sequence is TGTGCCAGCAGCCGTATGGGACTAGCGGGAACCTACAAAAACATTCAGTACTTC.

The gene calls are TRBV5-1 and TRBJ2-3, with D uncertain. The CDR3 is 14 amino acids. The ends were cut back, 0 bases at V and 8 bases at J, with 13 bases in the middle. Germline lookup yields CDR1 SGHRS and CDR2 YFSETQ. CDR3 protein: CASSLGDGPGTQYF. The CDR3, as DNA: TGCGCCAGCAGCTTGGGAGACGGTCCAGGTACGCAGTATTTT.

This clonotype has a handful of counts. This chain uses TRBV19 with TRBJ2-1; 9 bases line up with TRBD1. Germline V gene sequence: CDR1 LNHDA, CDR2 SQIVND (reference sequence). V was clipped by 6 bases and J by 6 bases; unmatched bases: 12. This CDR3 has 16 residues. The CDR3 loop reads CASSDLGQGIPNEQFF. DNA for the CDR3: TGTGCCAGTAGCGACCTTGGACAGGGGATTCCCAATGAGCAGTTCTTC.

This clonotype was picked up many times. The J gene is TRBJ2-7, the V gene TRBV12-3 or TRBV12-4, with TRBD2 matching 9 bases. The trim removed 3 bases at V and 6 bases at J, leaving 15 bases unmatched. This CDR3 has 17 amino acids. CDR3 sequence: CASSFDSGRPFSLEQYF. As DNA, the CDR3 is TGTGCCAGCAGTTTCGATAGCGGGAGACCCTTCAGCCTCGAGCAGTACTTC.

This clonotype was picked up many times. This chain joins TRBV6-5 and TRBJ2-7; TRBD2 agrees at 7 bases. The V and J ends lost 4 bases and 5 bases, in that order; junction bases with no gene match: 8. The length of the CDR3 is 14 residues. Germline V gene data show CDR1 as MNHEY and CDR2 as SVGAGI. DNA of the CDR3: TGTGCCAGCAGTTTCCGTCTGGGAGGGGACGAGCAGTACTTC. Protein product: CASSFRLGGDEQYF.